This entry lists 20 T cell receptor beta chains sequenced from one sample in a study of cytomegalovirus exposure and HLA in healthy donors (dated by TCRdb to about 2017). Library generation was performed with the immunoSEQ multiplex PCR assay. A mixture of 60 forward primers for TCR Vbeta segments and 13 reverse primers for TCR Jbeta segments was used in the multiplex PCR. TCRdb retrieved this table from immuneACCESS and kept in-frame rearrangements only. Not all clones are present; in checked studies, unresolved V genes account for under half, and no reason is known for the remainder. The sample's records list about 70,000 clones. The ten largest clones represent over 1.5% of the sample. Material: PBMCs. The receptor source for this set is a young woman in good health and CMV-seronegative.

J is TRBJ2-7 and V is TRBV18; D not certain. Germline V gives CDR1 KGHSH, CDR2 LQKENI. The CDR3 spans 14 residues. Trimming shortened V by 0 bases and J by 2 bases, and 8 bases separated the two germline ends. CDR3 loop: CASSPPSQAYEQYF. DNA of the CDR3: TGTGCCAGCTCACCACCGTCGCAGGCCTACGAGCAGTACTTC.

V and J are TRBV30 and TRBJ1-1, with a tentative D call TRBD1 (5 bases). The CDR3 has 13 amino acids. Trimming left V 1 base short and J 5 bases short, with 11 bases between. CDR1 is GTSNPN, CDR2 SVGIG, per germline (reference sequence). As DNA, the CDR3 is TGTGCCTGGAGTGGGCAGGGATATACTGAAGCTTTCTTT. Residues: CAWSGQGYTEAFF.

The V call is TRBV18, the J call TRBJ2-7; 10 positions match TRBD2. V trimming: 3 bases; J trimming: 2 bases; junction bases outside the gene matches: 7. Germline V lookup: CDR1 KGHSH, CDR2 LQKENI. The CDR3 is made up of 16 amino acids. The CDR3 here is CASSPKGLAATYEQYF. The CDR3 region has the DNA TGTGCCAGCTCACCGAAAGGACTAGCGGCAACCTACGAGCAGTACTTC.

This chain links TRBV28 with TRBJ2-5, with 7 positions matching TRBD1. The J segment lost 3 bases and the V segment lost 0 bases, leaving 1 base of the junction unmatched. CDR1 and CDR2 (germline): MDHEN, SYDVKM. This CDR3 is 14 amino acids long. The CDR3 DNA follows: TGTGCCAGCAGTTTATGGACAGGGAAAGAGACCCAGTACTTC. Translated: CASSLWTGKETQYF.

J is TRBJ2-7 and V is TRBV4-2; D perhaps matches TRBD1 (5 bases). The germline V gene encodes CDR1 LGHNA and CDR2 YNFKEQ. V was pared by 0 bases and J by 6 bases, with 12 bases between. The CDR3 length is 14 residues. In DNA form, the CDR3 reads TGTGCCAGCAGCCAAGATCGTCAGGGCCGCGAGCAGTACTTC. The encoded protein is CASSQDRQGREQYF.

The chain couples TRBV27 to TRBJ1-6, with TRBD1 matching over 8 bases. J lost 8 bases, V lost 5 bases, and 8 bases had no gene match. Per the germline V gene, CDR1 is MNHEY and CDR2 is SMNVEV (reference sequence). The CDR3 is made up of 15 amino acids. The CDR3 nucleotides are TGTGCCAGCAGTCTCCGGGACAGGCGATATTCACCCCTCCACTTT. Translating gives CASSLRDRRYSPLHF.

The rearrangement joins TRBV4-3 to TRBJ2-1; no reliable D call. This CDR3 contains 15 residues. Germline CDR1 is LGHNA and CDR2 is YSLEER. V gave up 1 base and J gave up 0 bases, with 7 bases separating them. The CDR3, as DNA: TGCGCCAGCAGCCAAGCCCGAGGCTCCTACAATGAGCAGTTCTTC. Translated: CASSQARGSYNEQFF.

V and J are TRBV28 and TRBJ1-1, with 7 bases fitting TRBD1. This CDR3 comprises 14 residues. Germline V gene lookup returns CDR1 MDHEN and CDR2 SYDVKM. Trimming at V came to 8 bases and at J to 4 bases, leaving 10 bases not matched to a gene. The CDR3 here is CASSLPQGGTEAFF. The CDR3 DNA sequence: TGTGCCAGCTCACTCCCGCAGGGGGGCACTGAAGCTTTCTTT.

The chain is built from TRBV27 and TRBJ2-7, with TRBD1 identical over 10 bases. CDR1 is MNHEY and CDR2 is SMNVEV in the germline V gene (reference sequence). The length of the CDR3 is 15 residues. Germline trimming cut 2 bases from V and 1 base from J; bases unmatched to any gene: 2. CDR3 region: CASSLMGQGSYEQYF. CDR3 nucleotides: TGTGCCAGCAGTTTAATGGGACAGGGGTCCTACGAGCAGTACTTC.

As DNA, the CDR3 is TGTGCCAGCAGGACAGGGGGCAGGGATCAGCCCCAGCATTTT. Translating gives CASRTGGRDQPQHF. This rearrangement joins TRBV28 to TRBJ1-5; the match to TRBD1 covers 10 bases. Looked up from germline, CDR1 is MDHEN and CDR2 is SYDVKM. CDR3 size: 14 residues. V lost 6 bases to trimming and J lost 5 bases; unmatched junction nucleotides: 4.

This chain links TRBV19 with TRBJ2-5; TRBD2 matches at 8 bases. Germline V gene sequence: CDR1 LNHDA, CDR2 SQIVND (reference sequence). This CDR3 is 18 amino acids long. J was trimmed by 5 bases and V by 1 base; bases with no gene match: 15. The CDR3 bases are TGTGCCAGTAGTATAGTGGTTTCGGGAGGGCCTGAGCGGGAGACCCAGTACTTC. It codes for CASSIVVSGGPERETQYF.

The chain couples TRBV7-3 to TRBJ1-1; D not resolved. V lost 4 bases, J lost 2 bases, and 8 bases lay in between. The CDR3 is 13 residues long. The germline gives CDR1 SGHTA, CDR2 FQGTGA. As DNA, the CDR3 is TGTGCCAGCAGCTCAAACACAAACACTGAAGCTTTCTTT. This gives the protein CASSSNTNTEAFF.

The chain recombines TRBV11-2 with TRBJ2-7; 8 bases agree with TRBD1. The CDR3 runs 18 residues. CDR1 and CDR2 (germline): SGHAT, FQNNGV. J was trimmed by 1 base and V by 2 bases; bases with no gene match: 13. The CDR3 loop is CASSLRMVGTGDSYEQYF. CDR3 nucleotide sequence: TGTGCCAGCAGCTTACGAATGGTCGGGACAGGCGATTCCTACGAGCAGTACTTC.

This sequence joins TRBV27 and TRBJ2-1; D is unresolved. The CDR3 contains 16 residues. V was trimmed by 5 bases and J by 5 bases, leaving 19 bases between them. CDR1 is MNHEY, CDR2 SMNVEV, per germline (reference sequence). The CDR3 sequence: CASSRDDWISNNEQFF. The CDR3 DNA sequence: TGTGCCAGCAGTCGCGACGACTGGATCTCTAACAATGAGCAGTTCTTC.

DNA for the CDR3: TGTGCCAGCAGTGCGGACAGGGAGTATGGCTACACCTTC. Residues: CASSADREYGYTF. This chain uses TRBV28 with TRBJ1-2; 8 nucleotides match TRBD1. Germline CDR1 is MDHEN and CDR2 is SYDVKM. V dropped 5 bases and J dropped 5; count of bases not matched to a gene: 4. There are 13 residues in the CDR3.

Details on this clone: An end of the junction does not agree with germline; a read error may underlie this. This chain joins TRBV7-7 and TRBJ2-5, with 9 bases identical to TRBD1. The length of the CDR3 is 15 residues. Per the germline V gene, CDR1 is SSHAT and CDR2 is FNYEAQ (reference sequence). The CDR3 loop reads CASSADRGGRETQYF. The CDR3 nucleotides read TGTGCTAGCAGCGCTGACAGGGGGGGGAGAGAGACCCAGTACTTC.

This chain connects TRBV6-1 to TRBJ2-7; 7 bases line up with TRBD1. V dropped 5 bases and J dropped 3; count of bases not matched to a gene: 7. Per the germline V gene, CDR1 is MNHNS and CDR2 is SASEGT. This CDR3 spans 14 amino acids. The CDR3 here is CASSPGTAVYEQYF. The CDR3 nucleotides read TGTGCCAGCAGTCCCGGGACAGCGGTCTACGAGCAGTACTTC.

The chain combines TRBV19 with TRBJ2-1; TRBD1 might be the D (5 bases). Trimming shortened V by 3 bases and J by 2 bases, and 14 bases separated the two germline ends. Germline V gene sequence: CDR1 LNHDA, CDR2 SQIVND (reference sequence). The CDR3 runs 16 residues. Here the CDR3 DNA reads TGTGCCAGTAGTATTCACAGGACCCCCACCTACAATGAGCAGTTCTTC. Amino acids: CASSIHRTPTYNEQFF.

The chain is built from TRBV6-4 and TRBJ2-7; 8 bases line up with TRBD1. The junction had 12 bases not matched to a gene; V was cut back by 4 bases and J by 4 bases. This CDR3 spans 16 amino acids. The V gene's germline CDR1 is MRHNA and CDR2 SNTAGT. The DNA of the CDR3 is TGTGCCAGCAGTGCTCCCAGGGGGCCGCGCAGTTACGAGCAGTACTTC. Translation: CASSAPRGPRSYEQYF.

The chain employs TRBV28 and TRBJ1-2; D unresolved. Trimming cost V 1 base and J 8 bases, with 11 bases left between them. The CDR3 runs to 13 residues. The V gene's germline CDR1 is MDHEN and CDR2 SYDVKM. The CDR3 DNA follows: TGTGCCAGCAGTTTATTTGAGGCGTGGGGCTACACCTTC. This sequence encodes CASSLFEAWGYTF.